This entry lists 21 T cell receptor beta chains sequenced from one sample in a study of T cells in women clearing cervical HPV infection. The data were produced by immunoSEQ multiplex PCR, yet TCRdb's version contains in-frame clones alone and is incomplete. Its clone listing holds over 45,000 clones. Source material: blood buffy coat. These receptor sequences come from a woman between 18 and 70 years old with a cervical HPV16 infection that either progressed to CIN3+ or cleared (not recorded which).

Notes on this clone: The CDR3 end is not reached by the read, which stops 3 residues before it; the germline J gene fills it in. The gene calls are TRBV20-1 and TRBJ2-3, with TRBD1 matching over 10 bases. After removal of 4 bases from V and 2 bases from J, the junction contained 3 bases not matched to a gene. Germline V gene lookup returns CDR1 DFQATT and CDR2 SNEGSKA (reference sequence). The CDR3 has 14 amino acids. The CDR3 spells CSATTGGTTDTQYF. The part of the CDR3 DNA that was read is TGCAGTGCTACGACAGGGGGCACCACAGATACG.

The CDR3 here is CASSEQTGNTIYF. The CDR3 bases that were read are TGCGCCAGCAGTGAACAGACTGGAAACACC. V and J are TRBV5-1 and TRBJ1-3; no firm D call. Read coverage stops 3 residues before the CDR3 terminus; the germline J gene supplies the remainder. The CDR3 is made up of 13 amino acids. Trimming removed 5 bases from V and 2 bases from J, with 8 bases in between. In germline, CDR1 is SGHRS, CDR2 YFSETQ.

Concerning this clone itself: Read coverage stops 3 residues before the CDR3 terminus; the germline J gene supplies the remainder. The chain links TRBV5-1 to TRBJ2-5; tentatively, D is TRBD1 (6 bases). The germline V and J ends were trimmed by 0 bases and 0 bases, with 9 bases remaining between them. Germline-derived CDR1 and CDR2 are SGHRS and YFSETQ. CDR3 length: 15 residues. The CDR3 reads CASSLEGGNQETQYF. The DNA read from the CDR3 is TGCGCCAGCAGCTTGGAAGGGGGAAACCAAGAGACC.

CDR3 residues: CAWSVLMNTEAFF. CDR3 bases read: TGTGCCTGGAGTGTACTGATGAACACTGAA. V gene TRBV30 combines with J gene TRBJ1-1; no reliable D call. The sequenced fragment ends 3 residues before the CDR3 boundary, so the rest is inferred from the germline J gene. V dropped 0 bases and J dropped 0 bases, with 5 bases sitting between them. Germline V gene lookup returns CDR1 GTSNPN and CDR2 SVGIG (reference sequence). This CDR3 contains 13 residues.

Remarks on this clone: The read ends 3 residues before the CDR3 terminus; that terminus is restored from the germline J gene. The chain carries TRBV5-6 and TRBJ1-3; D unclear. The CDR3 sequence is 13 residues long. CDR1 and CDR2 (germline): SGHDT, YYEEEE. Trimming shortened V by 4 bases and J by 5 bases, and 10 bases separated the two germline ends. CDR3: CASSPIQRNTIYF. CDR3 DNA, as far as it was read: TGTGCCAGCAGCCCCATCCAGAGAAACACC. Full variable domain (rest looked up from reference TRBV5-6 and TRBJ1-3): DAGVTQSPTHLIKTRGQQVTLRCSPKSGHDTVSWYQQALGQGPQFIFQYYEEEERQRGNFPDRFSGHQFPNYSSELNVNALLLGDSALYLCASSPIQRNTIYFGEGSWLTVV.

Points on this clone: The read ends 3 residues before the CDR3 terminus; that terminus is restored from the germline J gene. The genes are TRBV18 and TRBJ2-7; D is undetermined. Germline CDR1 and CDR2: KGHSH and LQKENI. CDR3 size: 13 residues. Between the trimmed V and J ends, which lost 5 bases and 2 bases, there was a span of 10 bases. CDR3 bases read: TGTGCCAGCTCAAGGGCTGGCGCCTACGAG. Amino acid sequence: CASSRAGAYE. The entire CDR3 protein is CASSRAGAYEQYF.

Notes on this clone: The read finishes 3 residues shy of the CDR3 end, and the germline J gene is used to complete it. This chain joins TRBV30 and TRBJ1-3; the D gene is possibly TRBD1 (5 bases). Trimming left V 5 bases short and J 2 bases short, with 10 bases between. The germline V gene has CDR1 GTSNPN and CDR2 SVGIG (reference sequence). CDR3 size: 13 residues. The CDR3 protein is CAWGPRAGNTIYF. Partial CDR3 DNA: TGTGCCTGGGGCCCCAGGGCTGGAAACACC. Full variable domain (rest looked up from reference TRBV30 and TRBJ1-3): SQTIHQWPATLVQPVGSPLSLECTVEGTSNPNLYWYRQAAGRGLQLLFYSVGIGQISSEVPQNLSASRPQDRQFILSSKKLLLSDSGFYLCAWGPRAGNTIYFGEGSWLTVV.

Points on this clone: The sequenced fragment ends 3 residues before the CDR3 boundary, so the rest is inferred from the germline J gene. This chain connects TRBV20-1 to TRBJ2-7; D might be TRBD1 or TRBD2, each matching 5 bases. Germline V gene lookup returns CDR1 DFQATT and CDR2 SNEGSKA (reference sequence). Deletions cut 1 base from V and 3 bases from J, with 7 bases between. This CDR3 spans 12 amino acids. CDR3 DNA, as far as it was read: TGCAGTGCTAGAGGAGGGGTCTACGAG. It is translated as CSARGGVYE. The complete CDR3 protein is CSARGGVYEQYF.

Worth noting for this clone: The read is 3 residues too short to cover the CDR3 end, so that end is filled in from the germline J gene. V is TRBV20-1 and J is TRBJ2-3, with 9 bases matching TRBD2. The CDR3 is 17 residues long. Germline values: CDR1 DFQATT, CDR2 SNEGSKA (reference sequence). The junction had 7 bases not matched to a gene; V was cut back by 0 bases and J by 0 bases. CDR3 DNA, as far as it was read: TGCAGTGCTAGAGACATAGCGGGAGCCACTAGCACAGATACG. Protein: CSARDIAGATSTDT. The complete CDR3 sequence is CSARDIAGATSTDTQYF.

Regarding this clone: The CDR3 goes on 3 residues after the read ends, and that part is filled in from the germline J gene. V and J are TRBV6-1 and TRBJ1-3; D perhaps matches TRBD1 (6 bases). The germline V gene encodes CDR1 MNHNS and CDR2 SASEGT. Trimming took 4 bases from V and 4 from J, leaving 14 bases between them. CDR3 size: 15 residues. The part of the CDR3 DNA that was read is TGTGCCAGCAGTGTGGGGGCAATGGGAGGAAACACC. This codes for CASSVGAMGGNT. In full, the CDR3 reads CASSVGAMGGNTIYF.

A remark on this clone: The read halts 3 residues ahead of the CDR3 end, with the missing end drawn from the germline J gene. This chain uses TRBV5-1 with TRBJ2-7, with D hard to call. This CDR3 is 13 amino acids long. Deletions cut 4 bases from V and 2 bases from J, with 10 bases between. Germline-derived CDR1 and CDR2 are SGHRS and YFSETQ. Incomplete CDR3 DNA: TGCGCCAGCAGCGTTACAGCCGCCTACGAG. Protein product: CASSVTAAYE. The full CDR3 protein is CASSVTAAYEQYF.

Concerning this clone: The read gets to within 3 residues of the CDR3 end, and the germline J gene fills in the rest. The chain has TRBV2 and TRBJ1-2; 11 positions match TRBD1. The CDR3 is made up of 18 amino acids. Trimming removed 3 bases from V and 1 base from J; junction bases left unmatched: 10. The germline V gene encodes CDR1 SNHLY and CDR2 FYNNEI. The covered CDR3 bases are TGTGCCAGCAGTGATACTAGGACAGGGGGCGGGAGTAACTATGGC. Amino acid sequence: CASSDTRTGGGSNYG. The CDR3 in full is CASSDTRTGGGSNYGYTF. Using reference TRBV2 and TRBJ1-2 for the parts outside the CDR3, the full variable domain is EPEVTQTPSHQVTQMGQEVILRCVPISNHLYFYWYRQILGQKVEFLVSFYNNEISEKSEIFDDQFSVERPDGSNFTLKIRSTKLEDSAMYFCASSDTRTGGGSNYGYTFGSGTRLTVV.

On this clone itself: The read terminates 3 residues ahead of where the CDR3 ends, so the germline J gene completes it. The chain employs TRBV4-2 and TRBJ2-7; TRBD2 matches at 10 bases. The germline V gene has CDR1 LGHNA and CDR2 YNFKEQ. The junction had 7 bases not matched to a gene; V was cut back by 8 bases and J by 0 bases. The CDR3 has 15 amino acids. The DNA read from the CDR3 is TGTGCCAGCGGAATAGCGGGGGGCCTCTCCTACGAG. It yields the protein CASGIAGGLSYE. The whole CDR3 sequence reads CASGIAGGLSYEQYF.

Note on this clone: The sequenced fragment ends 3 residues before the CDR3 boundary, so the rest is inferred from the germline J gene. The chain is built from TRBV20-1 and TRBJ1-5, with D maybe TRBD1 (5 bases). Looked up from germline, CDR1 is DFQATT and CDR2 is SNEGSKA (reference sequence). This CDR3 is built from 17 residues. Trimming took off 0 bases at V and 0 bases at J, with 15 bases between the two ends. CDR3: CSAREARGLYSNQPQHF. The DNA read from the CDR3 is TGCAGTGCTAGAGAGGCCCGGGGACTTTATAGCAATCAGCCC.

Comments on this clone: The sequence runs out 3 residues before the end of the CDR3; the remainder is reconstructed from the germline J gene. V gene TRBV20-1 combines with J gene TRBJ2-4; 9 nucleotides agree with TRBD2. Germline CDR1 is DFQATT and CDR2 is SNEGSKA (reference sequence). V lost 1 base and J lost 0; bases outside the gene matches: 4. The CDR3 contains 16 residues. CDR3 sequence: CSARGLAELAKNIQYF. CDR3 DNA, as far as it was read: TGCAGTGCTAGAGGACTAGCGGAGTTAGCCAAAAACATT.

Concerning this clone itself: Read data end 3 residues before the CDR3 end; the end is taken from the germline J gene. This chain connects TRBV7-9 to TRBJ1-5; 8 nucleotides match TRBD1. The CDR3 sequence is 14 residues long. Germline CDR1 SEHNR, CDR2 FQNEAQ (reference sequence). V shed 5 bases, J shed 7 bases, and the junction held 7 bases outside the gene matches. The CDR3 is CASSLQGAGQPQHF. The CDR3 bases that were read are TGTGCCAGCAGCCTTCAGGGGGCGGGGCAGCCC.

Note on this clone: The CDR3 end is not reached by the read, which stops 3 residues before it; the germline J gene fills it in. This chain uses TRBV18 with TRBJ2-5, with 9 bases matching TRBD1. The V gene's germline CDR1 is KGHSH and CDR2 LQKENI. The CDR3 is made up of 14 amino acids. V dropped 4 bases and J dropped 4; count of bases not matched to a gene: 4. The CDR3 spells CASSRTTGGETQYF. The covered CDR3 bases are TGTGCCAGCTCACGGACGACAGGGGGAGAGACC. Together with reference TRBV18 and TRBJ2-5, the CDR3 gives the full variable domain: NAGVMQNPRHLVRRRGQEARLRCSPMKGHSHVYWYRQLPEEGLKFMVYLQKENIIDESGMPKERFSAEFPKEGPSILRIQQVVRGDSAAYFCASSRTTGGETQYFGPGTRLLVL.

In the case of this clone: The missing CDR3 end, 3 residues past where the read stops, is filled in from the germline J gene. This sequence joins TRBV19 and TRBJ1-2; D is uncertain. The CDR3 runs to 13 residues. Germline V lookup: CDR1 LNHDA, CDR2 SQIVND (reference sequence). V lost 8 bases to trimming and J lost 0 bases, with 10 bases between them. The covered CDR3 bases are TGTGCCAGTGCGGGCGCTGCTAACTATGGC. This sequence encodes CASAGAANYG. The full CDR3 protein is CASAGAANYGYTF.

For this clone: With the read ending 3 residues before the CDR3 end, the germline J gene is used to fill in that end. The chain joins TRBV5-1 to TRBJ2-1; TRBD2 might be the D (6 bases). V dropped 0 bases and J dropped 4 bases, with 11 bases sitting between them. CDR3 length equals 15 residues. Germline V lookup: CDR1 SGHRS, CDR2 YFSETQ. CDR3 protein: CASSLDGTLYNEQFF. The CDR3 DNA, read in part, is TGCGCCAGCAGCTTGGACGGGACTCTTTACAATGAG.

On this clone itself: Read data end 3 residues before the CDR3 end; the end is taken from the germline J gene. The chain has TRBV7-8 and TRBJ2-4; D possibly corresponds to TRBD1 (6 bases). Germline V CDR1 and CDR2: SGHVS, FQNEAQ. The CDR3 has 16 amino acids. The V end lost 1 base, the J end lost 0 bases, and 10 bases lay between the germline ends. The chain's CDR3 is CASSLDRELAKNIQYF. CDR3 DNA (partial): TGTGCCAGCAGCTTAGACAGGGAATTAGCCAAAAACATT. The full variable domain, its missing parts supplied by reference TRBV7-8 and TRBJ2-4, is GAGVSQSPRYKVAKRGQDVALRCDPISGHVSLFWYQQALGQGPEFLTYFQNEAQLDKSGLPSDRFFAERPEGSVSTLKIQRTQQEDSAVYLCASSLDRELAKNIQYFGAGTRLSVL.

A remark on this clone: Read data end 3 residues before the CDR3 end; the end is taken from the germline J gene. This chain links TRBV18 with TRBJ1-1; D is unresolved. V was trimmed by 6 bases and J by 0 bases, leaving 14 bases between them. CDR3 length equals 15 residues. In germline, CDR1 is KGHSH, CDR2 LQKENI. This chain's CDR3 is CASSTGPIMNTEAFF. The part of the CDR3 DNA that was read is TGTGCCAGCTCCACCGGTCCAATTATGAACACTGAA. Using reference TRBV18 and TRBJ1-1 for the parts outside the CDR3, the full variable domain is NAGVMQNPRHLVRRRGQEARLRCSPMKGHSHVYWYRQLPEEGLKFMVYLQKENIIDESGMPKERFSAEFPKEGPSILRIQQVVRGDSAAYFCASSTGPIMNTEAFFGQGTRLTVV.